The TCR beta chain described here comes from a study of T cell responses to AZD1222 COVID-19 vaccine listed by TCRdb under 2021. Regarding the complete study: TCR sequencing covered 233 trial participants: about 210 given two doses of AZD1222 and 26 given two doses of MenACWY control vaccine. Trial participants were enrolled by age into 18-55, 56-69 and 70-plus year subgroups, with approximately 160, 26 and 62 TCR-sequenced participants respectively. The study at large found these results: In the small 56-69-year group, the increase in depth fell short of significance, most likely because of low power. Reportedly, close to half of the unique spike-specific TCRs recognized epitopes lying outside the regions that are mutated in the B.1.351 and B.1.1.7 variants. The vaccine-associated CD4 TCRs covered the entire spike protein, and the dominant responses fell in regions 160-218 and 743-854. Only six AZD1222 recipients were SARS-CoV-2 seropositive at baseline, limiting conclusions about previously exposed vaccinees. Participants were mostly white British and included more females than males, and it was suggested by the authors that clonal diversity may have been underestimated. No day 14 peak-response samples were available, so repertoires were characterized only after the peak T cell response. After two AZD1222 doses, spike-specific TCR breadth and depth were significantly higher than at day 0 and than in MenACWY recipients.

Trimmed from V: 1 base; trimmed from J: 3 bases; junction bases lacking a gene match: 6. The germline V gene yields SGHTA for CDR1 and FQGNSA for CDR2. Taken from cysteine to phenylalanine, the CDR3 has 16 residues. This entry keeps only the CDR3 DNA: 48 bases, framed from base 1. The CDR3 regions of human TCRbeta chains were analyzed by immunosequencing. The paper's data handling went like this. Repertoire TCRs were checked for matches against a reference library of SARS-CoV-2-specific TCRs that had been generated using the MIRA antigen-specificity platform. Breadth meant the fraction of unique TCRs that were SARS-CoV-2-associated, whereas depth meant the fraction of total T cells that were SARS-CoV-2-associated. Using the MIRA data, each spike-specific TCR was mapped to the spike region that the TCR reacts to and placed in a CD4 or CD8 class. Log10-transformed breadth and depth values were compared by one-way ANOVA with Sidak's multiple comparisons tests. TCRdb obtained this table from immuneACCESS and retained in-frame rearrangements with V and J assigned. These tables miss some clones; where compared with another copy, unresolved V genes account for less than half of the shortfall, and the remainder is unexplained. V, J and clone size reflect that table, while D and trimming were determined from the DNA. A total of more than 70,000 clones appear in this sample, 70% to 90% of them only once. Around 1.2% of the sample comes from the top ten.

About this clone: Its antigen is not yet known. Base quality data are lacking; no much larger clone is found one base away.

In the paper's terms, the time point label means: about 28 days (+/-7) after the second vaccine dose. AZD1222 recipients with second doses at about 4 weeks or about 12 weeks were pooled, because spike-specific TCR depth and breadth did not differ between schedules. Vaccinee samples were obtained from the UK trials COV001 and COV002, which included a single-blind randomized controlled phase 2/3 trial of AZD1222 (ChAdOx1 nCoV-19) in healthy adults. For TCRbeta chain sequencing, PBMC samples from trial participants were taken at day 0 and at day 28 after the second dose. The TCR sequence derives from an adult who received the AZD1222 COVID-19 vaccine. The sample was peripheral blood, taken 28 days after the second AZD1222 dose. The chain joins TRBV7-2 to TRBJ1-3, with 7 middle bases fitting TRBD1. The CDR3 is CASSLGSGGFGNTIYF. The nucleotides are TGTGCCAGCAGCTTAGGGTCAGGGGGTTTTGGAAACACCATATATTTT.